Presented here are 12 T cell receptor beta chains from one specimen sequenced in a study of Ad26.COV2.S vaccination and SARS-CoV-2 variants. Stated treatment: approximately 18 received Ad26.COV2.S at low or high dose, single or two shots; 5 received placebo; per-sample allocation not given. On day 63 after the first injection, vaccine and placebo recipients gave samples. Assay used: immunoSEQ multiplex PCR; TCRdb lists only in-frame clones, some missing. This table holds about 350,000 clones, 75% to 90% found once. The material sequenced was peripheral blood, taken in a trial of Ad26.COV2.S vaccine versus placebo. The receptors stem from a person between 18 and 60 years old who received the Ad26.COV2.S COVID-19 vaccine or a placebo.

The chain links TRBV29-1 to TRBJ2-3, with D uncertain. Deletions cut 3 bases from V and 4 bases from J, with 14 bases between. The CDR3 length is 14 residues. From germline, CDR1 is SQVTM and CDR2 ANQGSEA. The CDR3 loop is CSVEVVDDSDTQYF. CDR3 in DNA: TGCAGCGTTGAGGTCGTAGATGACTCAGATACGCAGTATTTT.

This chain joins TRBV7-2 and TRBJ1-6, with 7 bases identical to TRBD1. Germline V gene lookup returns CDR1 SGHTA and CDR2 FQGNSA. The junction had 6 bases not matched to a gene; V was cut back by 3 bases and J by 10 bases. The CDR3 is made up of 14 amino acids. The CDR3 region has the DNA TGTGCCAGCAGCTTGGGCAGGGGGGTCTCACCCCTCCACTTT. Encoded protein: CASSLGRGVSPLHF.

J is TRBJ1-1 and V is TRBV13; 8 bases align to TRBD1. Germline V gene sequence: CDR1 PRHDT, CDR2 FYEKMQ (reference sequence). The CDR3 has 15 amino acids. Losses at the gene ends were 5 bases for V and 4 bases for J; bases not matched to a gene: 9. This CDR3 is CASSPRTGRLTEAFF. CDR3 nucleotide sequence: TGTGCCAGCAGCCCACGGACAGGGCGACTCACTGAAGCTTTCTTT.

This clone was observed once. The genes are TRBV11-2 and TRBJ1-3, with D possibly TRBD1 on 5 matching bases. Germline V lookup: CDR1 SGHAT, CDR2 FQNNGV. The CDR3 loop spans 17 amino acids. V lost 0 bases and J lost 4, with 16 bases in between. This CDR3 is CASSLDLRVGEGNTIYF. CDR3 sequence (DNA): TGTGCCAGCAGCTTAGATCTCAGGGTCGGAGAAGGAAACACCATATATTTT.

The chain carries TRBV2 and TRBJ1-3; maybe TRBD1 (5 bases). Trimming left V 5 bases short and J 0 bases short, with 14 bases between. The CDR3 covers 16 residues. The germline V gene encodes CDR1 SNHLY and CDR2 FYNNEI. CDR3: CASSPSTGPSGNTIYF. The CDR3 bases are TGTGCCAGCAGTCCTTCGACGGGACCCTCTGGAAACACCATATATTTT.

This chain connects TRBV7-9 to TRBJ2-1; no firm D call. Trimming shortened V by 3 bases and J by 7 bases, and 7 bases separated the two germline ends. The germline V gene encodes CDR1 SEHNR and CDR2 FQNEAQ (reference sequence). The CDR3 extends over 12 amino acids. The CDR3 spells CASSFVLNEQFF. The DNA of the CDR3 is TGTGCCAGCAGCTTTGTCCTAAATGAGCAGTTCTTC.

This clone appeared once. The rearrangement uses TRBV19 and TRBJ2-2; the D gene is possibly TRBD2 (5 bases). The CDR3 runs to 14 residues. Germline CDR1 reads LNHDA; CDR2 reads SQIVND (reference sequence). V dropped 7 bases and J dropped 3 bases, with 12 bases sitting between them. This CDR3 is CASTLRTYTGELFF. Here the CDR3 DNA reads TGTGCCAGTACCCTCCGGACTTACACCGGGGAGCTGTTTTTT.

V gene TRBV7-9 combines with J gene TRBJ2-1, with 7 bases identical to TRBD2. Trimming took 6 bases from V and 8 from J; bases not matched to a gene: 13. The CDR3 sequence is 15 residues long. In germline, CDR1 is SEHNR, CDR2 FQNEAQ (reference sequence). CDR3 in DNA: TGTGCCAGCAGTGACGGAAAGAGCGCGGGGGATGAGCAGTTCTTC. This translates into CASSDGKSAGDEQFF.

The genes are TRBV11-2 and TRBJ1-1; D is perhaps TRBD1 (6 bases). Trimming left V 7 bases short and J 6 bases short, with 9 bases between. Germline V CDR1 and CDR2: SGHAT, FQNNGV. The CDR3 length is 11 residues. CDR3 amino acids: CASTEGAEAFF. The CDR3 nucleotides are TGTGCCAGCACCGAGGGGGCTGAAGCTTTCTTT.

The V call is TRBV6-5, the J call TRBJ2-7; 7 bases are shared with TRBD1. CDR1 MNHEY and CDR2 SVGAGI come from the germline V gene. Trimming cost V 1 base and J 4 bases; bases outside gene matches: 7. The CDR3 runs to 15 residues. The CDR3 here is CASSYYRGGRYEQYF. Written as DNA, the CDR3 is TGTGCCAGCAGTTACTATAGAGGGGGCAGATACGAGCAGTACTTC.

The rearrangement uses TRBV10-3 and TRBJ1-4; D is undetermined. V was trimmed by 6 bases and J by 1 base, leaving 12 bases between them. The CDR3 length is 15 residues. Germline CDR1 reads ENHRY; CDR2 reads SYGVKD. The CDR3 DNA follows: TGTGCCATCAGCAATAGGGAGGGAACTAATGAAAAACTGTTTTTT. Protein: CAISNREGTNEKLFF.

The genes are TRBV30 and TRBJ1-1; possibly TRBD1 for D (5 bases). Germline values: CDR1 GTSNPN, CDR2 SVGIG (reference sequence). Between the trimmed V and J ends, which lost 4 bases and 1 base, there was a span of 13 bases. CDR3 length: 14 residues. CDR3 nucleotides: TGTGCCTGGAAGCCCGACAGTTCGAACACTGAAGCTTTCTTT. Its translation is CAWKPDSSNTEAFF. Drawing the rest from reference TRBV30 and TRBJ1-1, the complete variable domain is SQTIHQWPATLVQPVGSPLSLECTVEGTSNPNLYWYRQAAGRGLQLLFYSVGIGQISSEVPQNLSASRPQDRQFILSSKKLLLSDSGFYLCAWKPDSSNTEAFFGQGTRLTVV.